This entry describes one T cell receptor (beta chain). Generated by immunoSEQ multiplex PCR, the TCRdb table keeps only in-frame clones and is missing some. Of about 52,000 clones listed, about 90% are singletons. This sample is part of a study of blood T cell repertoires in COVID-19. The germline V gene has CDR1 SGHTA and CDR2 FQGNSA. The CDR3 spans 14 residues. Trimming stripped 6 bases from V and 6 bases from J, with 12 bases between. The chain recombines TRBV7-2 with TRBJ1-6; D is perhaps TRBD1 (6 bases). This sequence originates from a human donor with active COVID-19. The donor label of this sample is uncertain. Sequencing was done on a sample of peripheral blood. In DNA, the CDR3 is TGTGCCAGCAGAGCACAGGGCATTAATTCACCCCTCCACTTT. Protein product: CASRAQGINSPLHF.